Listed below are T cell receptor beta chains from one sample, sequenced in a study of CD8 T cells in Susac syndrome. MiXCR, applied by TCRdb to the immunoSEQ multiplex PCR reads, yields one record per CDR3 protein. The sample has approximately 200,000 distinct CDR3 sequences, 85% to 95% seen once. Sequencing was carried out using CD4+ T cells from PBMCs. These receptors were taken from a human donor with multiple sclerosis. Each CDR3 is given with its conserved first and last residue. The D gene is left open where the match is weak. Rows may omit the clone size; those that give it use once, few, many or a size class.

length: 15
J: TRBJ1-3
size: NA
V: TRBV6-1
D: NA
CDR3: CASSPLQGAGNTIYF
DNA: TGTGCCAGCAGTCCCTTACAGGGCGCCGGAAACACCATATATTTT

length: 13
J: TRBJ2-5
size: NA
V: TRBV24-1
D: NA
CDR3: CATSDGGQETQYF
DNA: TGTGCCACCAGTGATGGCGGTCAAGAGACCCAGTACTTC

length: 13
J: TRBJ1-6
size: NA
V: TRBV12-3/TRBV12-4
D: NA
CDR3: CASSLAEGSPLHF
DNA: TGTGCCAGCAGTTTAGCGGAAGGTTCACCCCTCCACTTT

length: 14
J: TRBJ2-5
size: NA
V: TRBV6-2/TRBV6-3
D: NA
CDR3: CASRFQDFQETQYF
DNA: TGTGCCAGCAGATTTCAGGACTTTCAAGAGACCCAGTACTTC

length: 16
J: TRBJ2-2
size: NA
V: TRBV20-1
D: TRBD2
CDR3: CSARDLLAGNTGELFF
DNA: TGCAGTGCTAGAGATCTTCTAGCGGGTAACACCGGGGAGCTGTTTTTT

length: 15
J: TRBJ1-6
size: NA
V: TRBV9
D: TRBD1
CDR3: CASSVTGGNNSPLHF
DNA: TGTGCCAGCAGCGTGACAGGGGGAAATAATTCACCCCTCCACTTT

length: 18
J: TRBJ2-5
size: NA
V: TRBV7-2
D: TRBD2
CDR3: CASSLARLAGGPGETQYF
DNA: TGTGCCAGCAGCTTAGCACGACTAGCGGGGGGGCCCGGGGAGACCCAGTACTTC

length: 11
J: TRBJ2-1
size: NA
V: TRBV30
D: NA
CDR3: CAWSVGGGCFF
DNA: TGTGCCTGGAGTGTAGGCGGCGGTTGTTTCTTC

length: 15
J: TRBJ2-3
size: NA
V: TRBV7-9
D: NA
CDR3: CASSLETGSTDTQYF
DNA: TGTGCCAGCAGCTTAGAAACGGGAAGCACAGATACGCAGTATTTT

length: 13
J: TRBJ1-1
size: NA
V: TRBV3-1
D: NA
CDR3: CASSPLRNTEAFF
DNA: TGTGCCAGCAGCCCCCTACGGAACACTGAAGCTTTCTTT

length: 11
J: TRBJ2-7
size: NA
V: TRBV30
D: NA
CDR3: CAWSAGVEQYF
DNA: TGTGCCTGGAGTGCGGGGGTCGAGCAGTACTTC

length: 15
J: TRBJ1-2
size: NA
V: TRBV30
D: NA
CDR3: CAWSVGPQGGNGYTF
DNA: TGTGCCTGGAGTGTTGGCCCACAGGGTGGGAATGGCTACACCTTC

length: 16
J: TRBJ2-6
size: once
V: TRBV20-1
D: NA
CDR3: CSARADRYSGANVLTF
DNA: TGCAGTGCTAGAGCCGACAGATACTCTGGGGCCAACGTCCTGACTTTC

length: 21
J: TRBJ2-1
size: NA
V: TRBV11-1
D: NA
CDR3: CASSHSFFRGGKSSSYNEQFF
DNA: TGTGCCAGCAGCCATAGCTTCTTCAGGGGGGGAAAGTCTAGCTCCTACAATGAGCAGTTCTTC

length: 13
J: TRBJ2-2
size: NA
V: TRBV29-1
D: TRBD1
CDR3: CSVMNDRAGELFF
DNA: TGCAGCGTTATGAACGACAGGGCCGGGGAGCTGTTTTTT

length: 16
J: TRBJ2-2
size: once
V: TRBV30
D: TRBD1
CDR3: CACSRDRGPGTGELFF
DNA: TGTGCCTGCTCCCGGGACAGGGGGCCTGGCACCGGGGAGCTGTTTTTT

length: 15
J: TRBJ1-2
size: NA
V: TRBV5-1
D: TRBD1
CDR3: CASSYQGAESLGYTF
DNA: TGCGCCAGCAGCTACCAGGGGGCGGAAAGTCTTGGCTACACCTTC

length: 15
J: TRBJ1-1
size: NA
V: TRBV12-3/TRBV12-4
D: NA
CDR3: CASRYWRGGATEAFF
DNA: TGTGCCAGCAGATACTGGAGAGGGGGAGCGACTGAAGCTTTCTTT

length: 17
J: TRBJ1-6
size: once
V: TRBV29-1
D: NA
CDR3: CSVVTGGPKPRRSPLHF
DNA: TGCAGCGTTGTAACGGGGGGCCCTAAGCCCCGTCGGTCACCCCTCCACTTT

length: 14
J: TRBJ1-1
size: NA
V: TRBV20-1
D: NA
CDR3: CSARLPGVNTEAFF
DNA: TGCAGTGCTAGGTTGCCCGGGGTGAACACTGAAGCTTTCTTT

length: 14
J: TRBJ1-2
size: NA
V: TRBV3-1
D: TRBD1
CDR3: CASSQRDRSYGYTF
DNA: TGTGCCAGCAGCCAAAGGGACAGGAGCTATGGCTACACCTTC

length: 14
J: TRBJ2-1
size: once
V: TRBV11-2
D: NA
CDR3: CASSSVRSYNEQFF
DNA: TGTGCCAGCAGCTCGGTAAGGAGCTACAATGAGCAGTTCTTC

length: 11
J: TRBJ1-2
size: NA
V: TRBV2
D: NA
CDR3: CASSVRDGYTF
DNA: TGTGCCAGCAGTGTGAGGGACGGCTACACCTTC

length: 15
J: TRBJ1-5
size: NA
V: TRBV7-8
D: NA
CDR3: CASSLTEHSSQPQHF
DNA: TGTGCCAGCAGCTTAACGGAGCACAGCAGTCAGCCCCAGCATTTT

length: 15
J: TRBJ2-4
size: once
V: TRBV6-5
D: TRBD1
CDR3: CASSADRIAKNIQYF
DNA: TGTGCCAGCAGTGCGGACAGGATAGCCAAAAACATTCAGTACTTC

length: 14
J: TRBJ1-1
size: NA
V: TRBV29-1
D: NA
CDR3: CSVSDISRGTEAFF
DNA: TGCAGCGTCTCCGATATATCTAGGGGGACTGAAGCTTTCTTT

length: 15
J: TRBJ2-1
size: NA
V: TRBV19
D: TRBD2
CDR3: CASSPGLAGKNEQFF
DNA: TGTGCCAGTAGCCCGGGACTAGCGGGAAAGAATGAGCAGTTCTTC

length: 14
J: TRBJ1-5
size: NA
V: TRBV20-1
D: TRBD1
CDR3: CSALRGGMNQPQHF
DNA: TGCAGTGCCTTAAGAGGGGGCATGAATCAGCCCCAGCATTTT

length: 12
J: TRBJ1-5
size: NA
V: TRBV6-2/TRBV6-3
D: NA
CDR3: CASSNLARPQHF
DNA: TGTGCCAGCAGTAACCTGGCTCGGCCCCAGCATTTT